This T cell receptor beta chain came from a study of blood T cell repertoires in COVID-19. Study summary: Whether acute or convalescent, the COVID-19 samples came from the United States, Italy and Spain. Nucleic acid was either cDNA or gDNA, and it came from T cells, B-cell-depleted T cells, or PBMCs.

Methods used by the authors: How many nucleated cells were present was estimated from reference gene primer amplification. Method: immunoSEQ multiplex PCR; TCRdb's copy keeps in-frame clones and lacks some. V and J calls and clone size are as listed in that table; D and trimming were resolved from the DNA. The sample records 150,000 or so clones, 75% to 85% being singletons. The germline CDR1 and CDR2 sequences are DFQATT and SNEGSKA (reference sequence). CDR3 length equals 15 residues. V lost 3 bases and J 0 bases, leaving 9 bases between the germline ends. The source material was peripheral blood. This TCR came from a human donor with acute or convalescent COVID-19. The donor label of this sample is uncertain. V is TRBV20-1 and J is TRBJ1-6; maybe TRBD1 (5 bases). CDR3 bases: TGCAGTGCTAGTTGGGGGGGCTCCTATAATTCACCCCTCCACTTT. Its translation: CSASWGGSYNSPLHF.